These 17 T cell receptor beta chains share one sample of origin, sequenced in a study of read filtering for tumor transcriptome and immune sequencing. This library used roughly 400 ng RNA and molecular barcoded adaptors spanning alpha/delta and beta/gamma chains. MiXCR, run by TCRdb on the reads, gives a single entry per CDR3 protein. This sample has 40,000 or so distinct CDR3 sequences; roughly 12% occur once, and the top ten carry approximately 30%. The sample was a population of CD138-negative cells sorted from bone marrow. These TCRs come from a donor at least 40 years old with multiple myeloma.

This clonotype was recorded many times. CDR3 sequence reads: CAGLGHTAEATNEKLFF. CDR3 sequence (DNA): TGTGCCGGCTTAGGGCACACCGCAGAAGCAACTAATGAAAAACTGTTTTTT. The chain has TRBV2 and TRBJ1-4; D gene unclear. Trimming left V 11 bases short and J 0 bases short, with 22 bases between. CDR1 SNHLY and CDR2 FYNNEI come from the germline V gene. The CDR3 extends over 17 amino acids.

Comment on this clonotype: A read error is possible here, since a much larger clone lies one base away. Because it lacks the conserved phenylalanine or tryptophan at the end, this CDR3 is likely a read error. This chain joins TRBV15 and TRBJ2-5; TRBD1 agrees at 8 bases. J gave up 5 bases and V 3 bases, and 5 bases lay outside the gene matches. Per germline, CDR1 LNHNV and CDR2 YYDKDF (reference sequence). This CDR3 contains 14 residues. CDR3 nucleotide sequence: TGTGCCACCAGCAGGACGACAGGGGATGAGACCCAGTACCTC. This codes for CATSRTTGDETQYL.

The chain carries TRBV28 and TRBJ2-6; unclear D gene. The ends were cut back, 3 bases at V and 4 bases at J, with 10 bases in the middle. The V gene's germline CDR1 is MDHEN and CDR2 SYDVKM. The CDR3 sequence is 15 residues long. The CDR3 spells CASSFRLFGANVLTF. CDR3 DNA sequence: TGTGCCAGCAGTTTCCGATTATTCGGGGCCAACGTCCTGACTTTC. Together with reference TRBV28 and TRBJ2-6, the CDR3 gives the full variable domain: DVKVTQSSRYLVKRTGEKVFLECVQDMDHENMFWYRQDPGLGLRLIYFSYDVKMKEKGDIPEGYSVSREKKERFSLILESASTNQTSMYLCASSFRLFGANVLTFGAGSRLTVL.

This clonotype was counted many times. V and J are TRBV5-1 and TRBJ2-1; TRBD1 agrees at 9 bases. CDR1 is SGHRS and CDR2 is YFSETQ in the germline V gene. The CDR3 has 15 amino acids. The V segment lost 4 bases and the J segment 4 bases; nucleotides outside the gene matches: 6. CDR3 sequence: CASSRNRGPYNEQFF. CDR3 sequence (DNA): TGCGCCAGCAGCCGAAACAGGGGGCCTTACAATGAGCAGTTCTTC.

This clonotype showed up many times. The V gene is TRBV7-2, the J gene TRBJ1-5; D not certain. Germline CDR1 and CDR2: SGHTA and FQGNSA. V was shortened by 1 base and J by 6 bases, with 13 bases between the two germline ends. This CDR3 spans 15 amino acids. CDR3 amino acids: CASSLDIRESQPQHF. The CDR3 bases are TGTGCCAGCAGCTTAGACATACGAGAGAGTCAGCCCCAGCATTTT.

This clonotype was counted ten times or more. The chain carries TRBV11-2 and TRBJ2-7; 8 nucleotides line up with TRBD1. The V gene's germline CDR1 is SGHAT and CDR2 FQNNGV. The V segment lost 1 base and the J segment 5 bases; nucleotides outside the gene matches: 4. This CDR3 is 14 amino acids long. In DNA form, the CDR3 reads TGTGCCAGCAGCTTAGGGTACAGGGGGGACGAGCAGTACTTC. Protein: CASSLGYRGDEQYF.

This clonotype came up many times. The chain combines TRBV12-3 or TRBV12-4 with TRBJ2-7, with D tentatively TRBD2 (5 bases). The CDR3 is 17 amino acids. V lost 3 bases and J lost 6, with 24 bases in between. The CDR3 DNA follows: TGTGCCAGCAGTTTCGTGAAGGACGGGGAACCCTTCTCCGAGCAGTACTTC. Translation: CASSFVKDGEPFSEQYF.

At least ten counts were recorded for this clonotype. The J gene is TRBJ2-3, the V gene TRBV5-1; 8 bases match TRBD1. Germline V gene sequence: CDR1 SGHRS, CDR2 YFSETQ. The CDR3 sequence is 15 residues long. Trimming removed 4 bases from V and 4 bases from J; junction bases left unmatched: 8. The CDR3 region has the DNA TGCGCCAGCAGCCCCGGACAGGGTTCGGCAGATACGCAGTATTTT. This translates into CASSPGQGSADTQYF.

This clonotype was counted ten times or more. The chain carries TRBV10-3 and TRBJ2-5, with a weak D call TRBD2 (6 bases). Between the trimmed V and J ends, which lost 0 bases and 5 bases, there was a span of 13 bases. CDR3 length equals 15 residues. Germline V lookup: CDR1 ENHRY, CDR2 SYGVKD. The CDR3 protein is CAISESTGGRETQYF. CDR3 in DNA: TGTGCCATCAGTGAGTCGACCGGGGGAAGGGAGACCCAGTACTTC.

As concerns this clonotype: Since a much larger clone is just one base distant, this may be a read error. CDR3 in amino acids: CASVRTADTEASF. CDR3 nucleotide sequence: TGTGCCAGCGTACGGACGGCCGACACTGAAGCTTCTTTT. The gene calls are TRBV7-9 and TRBJ1-1; the D is unclear. This CDR3 comprises 13 residues. Germline-derived CDR1 and CDR2 are SEHNR and FQNEAQ (reference sequence).

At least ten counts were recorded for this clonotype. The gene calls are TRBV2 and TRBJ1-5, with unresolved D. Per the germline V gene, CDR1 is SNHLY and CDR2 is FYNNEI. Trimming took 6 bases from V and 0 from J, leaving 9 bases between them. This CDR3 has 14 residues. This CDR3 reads CASRGFDSNQPQHF. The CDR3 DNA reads TGTGCCAGCAGGGGGTTTGATAGCAATCAGCCCCAGCATTTT.

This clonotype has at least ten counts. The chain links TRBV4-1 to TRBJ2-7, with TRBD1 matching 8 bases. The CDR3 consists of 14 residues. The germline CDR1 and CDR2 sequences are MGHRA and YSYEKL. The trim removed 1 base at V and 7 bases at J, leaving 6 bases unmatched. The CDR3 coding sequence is TGCGCCAGCAGCCAAGTCAGGGGGCTAGAAGAGCAGTACTTC. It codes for CASSQVRGLEEQYF.

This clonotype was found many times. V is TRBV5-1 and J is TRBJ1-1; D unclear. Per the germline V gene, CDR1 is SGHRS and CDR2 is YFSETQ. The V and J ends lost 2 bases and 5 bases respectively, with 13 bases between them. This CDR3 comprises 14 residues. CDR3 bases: TGCGCCAGCAGCTTCACGGATGTGTATACTGAAGCTTTCTTT. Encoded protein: CASSFTDVYTEAFF. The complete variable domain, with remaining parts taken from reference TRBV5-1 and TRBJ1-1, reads KAGVTQTPRYLIKTRGQQVTLSCSPISGHRSVSWYQQTPGQGLQFLFEYFSETQRNKGNFPGRFSGRQFSNSRSEMNVSTLELGDSALYLCASSFTDVYTEAFFGQGTRLTVV.

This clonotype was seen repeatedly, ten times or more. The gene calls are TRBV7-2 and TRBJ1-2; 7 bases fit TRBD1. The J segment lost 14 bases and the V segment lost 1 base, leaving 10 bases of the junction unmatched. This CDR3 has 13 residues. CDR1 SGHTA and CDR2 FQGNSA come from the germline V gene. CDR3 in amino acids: CASSLVGRQGLTF. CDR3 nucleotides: TGTGCCAGCAGCTTAGTCGGCCGACAGGGTCTTACCTTC.

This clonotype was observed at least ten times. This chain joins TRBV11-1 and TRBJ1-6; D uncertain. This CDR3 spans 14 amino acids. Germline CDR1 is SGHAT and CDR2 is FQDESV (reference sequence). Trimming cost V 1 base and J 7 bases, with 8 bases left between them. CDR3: CASSLGAENSPLHF. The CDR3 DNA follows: TGTGCCAGCAGCTTAGGGGCAGAGAATTCACCCCTCCACTTT.

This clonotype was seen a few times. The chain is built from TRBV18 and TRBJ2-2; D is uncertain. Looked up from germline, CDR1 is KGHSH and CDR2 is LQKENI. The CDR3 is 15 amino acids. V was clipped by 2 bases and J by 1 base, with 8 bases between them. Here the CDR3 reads CASSPLTLNTGELFF. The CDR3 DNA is TGTGCCAGCTCACCATTGACTCTGAACACCGGGGAGCTGTTTTTT.

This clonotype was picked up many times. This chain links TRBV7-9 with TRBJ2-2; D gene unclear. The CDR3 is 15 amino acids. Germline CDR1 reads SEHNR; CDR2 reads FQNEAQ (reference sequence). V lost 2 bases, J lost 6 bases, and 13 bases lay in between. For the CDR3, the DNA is TGTGCCAGCAGCTTAATGTCAGGATTATCCGGGGAGCTGTTTTTT. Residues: CASSLMSGLSGELFF.